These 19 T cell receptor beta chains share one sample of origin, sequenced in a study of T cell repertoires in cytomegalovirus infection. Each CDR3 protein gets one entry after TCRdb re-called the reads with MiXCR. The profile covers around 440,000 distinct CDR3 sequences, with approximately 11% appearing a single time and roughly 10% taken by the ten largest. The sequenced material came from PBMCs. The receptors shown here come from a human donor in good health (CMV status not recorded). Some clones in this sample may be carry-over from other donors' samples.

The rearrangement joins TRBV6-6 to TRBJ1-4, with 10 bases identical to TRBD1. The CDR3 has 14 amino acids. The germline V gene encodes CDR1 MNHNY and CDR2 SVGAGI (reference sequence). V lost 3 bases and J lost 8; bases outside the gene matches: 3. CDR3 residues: CASSYRDRGEKLFF. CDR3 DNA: TGTGCCAGCAGTTATAGGGACAGGGGAGAAAAACTGTTTTTT.

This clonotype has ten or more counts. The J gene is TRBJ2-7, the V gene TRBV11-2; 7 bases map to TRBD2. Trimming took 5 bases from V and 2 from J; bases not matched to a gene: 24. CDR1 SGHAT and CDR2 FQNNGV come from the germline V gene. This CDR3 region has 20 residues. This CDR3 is CASSKLPGQGGISPTYEQYF. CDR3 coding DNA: TGTGCCAGCAGCAAGCTACCAGGGCAGGGAGGGATATCCCCTACCTACGAGCAGTACTTC.

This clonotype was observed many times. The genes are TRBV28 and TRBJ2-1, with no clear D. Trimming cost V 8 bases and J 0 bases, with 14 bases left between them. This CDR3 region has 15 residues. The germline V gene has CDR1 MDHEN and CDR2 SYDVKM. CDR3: CASDLGLSSYNEQFF. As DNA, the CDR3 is TGTGCCAGCGATTTGGGCTTGAGCTCCTACAATGAGCAGTTCTTC.

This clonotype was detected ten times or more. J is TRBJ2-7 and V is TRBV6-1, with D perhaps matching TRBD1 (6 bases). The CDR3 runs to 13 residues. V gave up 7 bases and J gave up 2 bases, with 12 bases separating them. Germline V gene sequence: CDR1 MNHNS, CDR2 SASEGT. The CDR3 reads CASNPGQPYEQYF. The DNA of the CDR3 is TGTGCCAGCAATCCGGGACAACCCTACGAGCAGTACTTC.

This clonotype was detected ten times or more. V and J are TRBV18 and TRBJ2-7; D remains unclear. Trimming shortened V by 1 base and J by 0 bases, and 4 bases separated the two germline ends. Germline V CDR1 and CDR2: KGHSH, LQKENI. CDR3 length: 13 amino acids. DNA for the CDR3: TGTGCCAGCTCACCACGGGCCTCCTACGAGCAGTACTTC. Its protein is CASSPRASYEQYF. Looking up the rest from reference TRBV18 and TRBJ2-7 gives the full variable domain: NAGVMQNPRHLVRRRGQEARLRCSPMKGHSHVYWYRQLPEEGLKFMVYLQKENIIDESGMPKERFSAEFPKEGPSILRIQQVVRGDSAAYFCASSPRASYEQYFGPGTRLTVT.

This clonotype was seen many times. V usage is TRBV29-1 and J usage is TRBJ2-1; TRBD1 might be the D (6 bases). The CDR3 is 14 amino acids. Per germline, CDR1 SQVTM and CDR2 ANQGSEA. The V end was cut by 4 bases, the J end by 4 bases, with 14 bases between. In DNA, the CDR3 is TGCAGCGTTGGACGGGACACGAGGTACAATGAGCAGTTCTTC. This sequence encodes CSVGRDTRYNEQFF.

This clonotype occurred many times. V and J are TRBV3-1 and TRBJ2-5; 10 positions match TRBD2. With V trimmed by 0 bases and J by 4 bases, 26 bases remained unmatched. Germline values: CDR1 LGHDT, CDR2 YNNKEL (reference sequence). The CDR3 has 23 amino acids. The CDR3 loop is CASSQETVWLSPGLAPRAETQYF. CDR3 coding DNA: TGTGCCAGCAGCCAAGAAACAGTCTGGCTTTCCCCGGGACTAGCGCCGAGGGCAGAGACCCAGTACTTC.

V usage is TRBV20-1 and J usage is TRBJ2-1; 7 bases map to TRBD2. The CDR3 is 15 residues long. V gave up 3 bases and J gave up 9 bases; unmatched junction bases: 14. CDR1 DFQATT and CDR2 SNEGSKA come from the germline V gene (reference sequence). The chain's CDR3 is CSASGGASGRGEQFF. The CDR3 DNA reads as TGCAGTGCTAGTGGAGGGGCGAGTGGGAGGGGTGAGCAGTTCTTC.

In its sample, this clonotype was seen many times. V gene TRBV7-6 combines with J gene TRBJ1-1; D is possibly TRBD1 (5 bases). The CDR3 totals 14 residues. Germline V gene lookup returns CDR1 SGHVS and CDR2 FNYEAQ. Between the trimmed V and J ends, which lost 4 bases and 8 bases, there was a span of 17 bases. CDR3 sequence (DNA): TGTGCCAGCAGCTCCACCCCGTTAGGACACGAAGCTTTCTTT. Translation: CASSSTPLGHEAFF.

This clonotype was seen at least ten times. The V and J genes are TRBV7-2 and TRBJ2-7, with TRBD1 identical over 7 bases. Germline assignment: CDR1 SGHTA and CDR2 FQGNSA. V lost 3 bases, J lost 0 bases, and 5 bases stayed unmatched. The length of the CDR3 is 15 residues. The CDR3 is CASSLEDRYSYEQYF. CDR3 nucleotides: TGTGCCAGCAGCTTGGAGGACAGGTACTCCTACGAGCAGTACTTC.

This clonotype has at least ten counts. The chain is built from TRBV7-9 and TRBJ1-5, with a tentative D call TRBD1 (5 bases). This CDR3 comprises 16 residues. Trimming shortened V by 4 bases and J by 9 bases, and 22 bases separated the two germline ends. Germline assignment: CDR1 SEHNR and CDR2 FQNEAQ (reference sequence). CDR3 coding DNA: TGTGCCAGCAGCTCGGACTCCGGGACCCCCGGGCGGCCCCAGCATTTT. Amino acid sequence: CASSSDSGTPGRPQHF.

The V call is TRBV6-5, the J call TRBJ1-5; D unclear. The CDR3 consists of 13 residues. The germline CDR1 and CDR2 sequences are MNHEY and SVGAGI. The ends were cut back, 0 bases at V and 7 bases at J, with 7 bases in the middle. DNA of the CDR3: TGTGCCAGCAGTTACTCCCGGAACCAGCCCCAGCATTTT. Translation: CASSYSRNQPQHF.

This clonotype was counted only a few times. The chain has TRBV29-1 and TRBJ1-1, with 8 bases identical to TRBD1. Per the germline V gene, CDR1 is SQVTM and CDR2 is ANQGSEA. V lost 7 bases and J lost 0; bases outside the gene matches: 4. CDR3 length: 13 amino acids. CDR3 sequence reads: CSARQGLNTEAFF. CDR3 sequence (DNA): TGCAGCGCACGACAGGGGTTGAACACTGAAGCTTTCTTT. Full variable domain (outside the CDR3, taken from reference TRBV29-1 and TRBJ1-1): SAVISQKPSRDICQRGTSLTIQCQVDSQVTMMFWYRQQPGQSLTLIATANQGSEATYESGFVIDKFPISRPNLTFSTLTVSNMSPEDSSIYLCSARQGLNTEAFFGQGTRLTVV.

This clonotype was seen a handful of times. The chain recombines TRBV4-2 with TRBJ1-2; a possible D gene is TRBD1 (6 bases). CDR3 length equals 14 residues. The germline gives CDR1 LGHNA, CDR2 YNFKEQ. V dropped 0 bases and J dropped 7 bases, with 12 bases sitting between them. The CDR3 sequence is CASSQDQGLGGYTF. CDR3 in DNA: TGTGCCAGCAGCCAAGATCAGGGGCTCGGTGGCTACACCTTC.

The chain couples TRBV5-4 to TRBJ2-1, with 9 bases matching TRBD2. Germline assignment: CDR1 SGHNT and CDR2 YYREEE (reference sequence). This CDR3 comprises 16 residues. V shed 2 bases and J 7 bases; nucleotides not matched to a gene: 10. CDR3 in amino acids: CASSLAGGAPLNEQFF. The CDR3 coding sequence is TGTGCCAGCAGCTTAGCGGGAGGCGCTCCTTTGAATGAGCAGTTCTTC.

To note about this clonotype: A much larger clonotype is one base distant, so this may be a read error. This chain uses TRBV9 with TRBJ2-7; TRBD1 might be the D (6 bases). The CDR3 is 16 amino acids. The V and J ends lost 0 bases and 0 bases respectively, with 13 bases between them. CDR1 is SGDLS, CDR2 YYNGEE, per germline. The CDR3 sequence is CASSVVTGIYSYEQYF. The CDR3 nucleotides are TGTGCCAGCAGCGTAGTAACAGGGATTTACTCCTACGAGCAGTACTTC.

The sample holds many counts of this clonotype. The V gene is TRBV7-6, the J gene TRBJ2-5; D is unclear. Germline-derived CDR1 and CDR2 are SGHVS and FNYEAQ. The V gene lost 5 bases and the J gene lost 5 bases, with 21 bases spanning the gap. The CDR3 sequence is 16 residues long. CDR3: CASSVPEGKGWETQYF. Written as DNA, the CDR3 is TGTGCCAGCAGCGTCCCTGAAGGAAAGGGTTGGGAGACCCAGTACTTC.

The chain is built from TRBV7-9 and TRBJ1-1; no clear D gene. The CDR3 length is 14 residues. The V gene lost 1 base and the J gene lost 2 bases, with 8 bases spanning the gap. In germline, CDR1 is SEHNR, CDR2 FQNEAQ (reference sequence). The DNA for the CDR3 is TGTGCCAGCAGCTTAGAACAGCACAACACTGAAGCTTTCTTT. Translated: CASSLEQHNTEAFF.

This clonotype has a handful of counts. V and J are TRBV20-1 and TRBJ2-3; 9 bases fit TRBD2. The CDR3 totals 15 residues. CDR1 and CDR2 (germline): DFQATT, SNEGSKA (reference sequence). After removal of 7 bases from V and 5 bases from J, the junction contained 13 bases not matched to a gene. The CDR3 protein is CSGVGSGGVVDTQYF. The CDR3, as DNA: TGCAGTGGGGTTGGTAGCGGGGGTGTCGTAGATACGCAGTATTTT.